The rows below give T cell receptor beta chains drawn from one sample of a study of beta chain features in type 1 diabetes. Only in-frame clones appear in the TCRdb table, and some are missing; sequencing was by immunoSEQ multiplex PCR. Of 150,000 to 200,000 clones in the sample, approximately 9% were seen once. The material sequenced was central memory CD4+ T cells from blood. These receptors were taken from a woman aged 18-29 years in good health. Both conserved end residues are trimmed from each CDR3.

J | V | length | CDR3
- | TRBV5-8 | 10 | ASSADSYEQY
TRBJ2-3 | TRBV7-2 | 12 | ASLRGGGTDTQY
TRBJ2-7 | TRBV10-2 | 9 | ASSEGREQY
TRBJ2-7 | TRBV5-6 | 11 | ASSWDSNYEQY
TRBJ2-6 | TRBV5-4 | 13 | ASSNVGDGANVLT
TRBJ2-7 | TRBV30 | 12 | AWSSGQGVYEQY
TRBJ2-7 | TRBV7-3 | 9 | ASTSRDEQY
TRBJ1-2 | TRBV28 | 13 | ASSFGGAPNYGYT
TRBJ2-1 | TRBV11-3 | 13 | ASSLAAGGYNEQF
TRBJ1-6 | TRBV27 | 14 | ASSLAGTSYNSPLH
TRBJ1-2 | TRBV7-9 | 12 | ASSPGTGSYGYT
TRBJ1-4 | TRBV6-5 | 13 | ASSLQGAGNEKLF
TRBJ2-3 | TRBV6-6 | 10 | ASTGVPDTQY
TRBJ1-4 | TRBV30 | 14 | AWSQFQGLTNEKLF
TRBJ2-5 | TRBV7-9 | 13 | ASSPGLAGGETQY
TRBJ2-1 | TRBV7-7 | 16 | ASSLGFAGGNSYNEQF
TRBJ2-5 | TRBV7-7 | 13 | ASSLGTGPQETQY
TRBJ2-1 | TRBV4-1 | 12 | ASSYSTLAGGEF
TRBJ1-1 | TRBV7-2 | 12 | ASSLSVLNTEAF
TRBJ1-4 | TRBV11-2 | 12 | ASSPWDSNEKLF
TRBJ2-1 | TRBV7-9 | 15 | ASSLEGSGGPYNEQF
TRBJ1-2 | TRBV18 | 13 | ASSSTQGPLGGYT
TRBJ2-1 | TRBV11-1 | 11 | ASSLESGDEQF
TRBJ1-1 | TRBV6-1 | 13 | ASRGQGAGDTEAF
TRBJ2-3 | TRBV10-3 | 11 | AIGQGITDTQY
TRBJ1-5 | TRBV19 | 13 | ASSLTGGGLQPQH
TRBJ2-7 | TRBV10-2 | 13 | ASSAGLGGGYEQY
TRBJ1-2 | TRBV15 | 14 | ATSRDLASGGHGYT
TRBJ2-2 | TRBV9 | 12 | ASSVETATGELF
TRBJ2-4 | TRBV6-5 | 13 | ASSYSEREGDIQY
TRBJ1-1 | TRBV5-1 | 13 | ASSPSGTANTEAF
TRBJ1-2 | TRBV11-2 | 13 | ASSLEAGIVHGYT
TRBJ2-1 | TRBV19 | 9 | ASKDRQEQF
TRBJ2-3 | TRBV11-2 | 14 | ASSQGTSGGLDTQY
TRBJ1-6 | TRBV5-1 | 13 | ASSLGSGKNSPLH
TRBJ2-1 | TRBV2 | 13 | ASRGDPGGHNEQF
TRBJ1-1 | TRBV7-2 | 11 | ASSKRGDTEAF
TRBJ1-4 | TRBV5-4 | 13 | ASSPNRDTNEKLF
TRBJ2-5 | TRBV29-1 | 10 | SVGQGGETQY
TRBJ1-2 | TRBV18 | 13 | ASSPGTGMEDGYT
TRBJ1-1 | TRBV11-3 | 13 | ASSLRSTANTEAF
TRBJ1-2 | TRBV7-8 | 12 | ASSYGQGLHGYT
TRBJ2-1 | TRBV11-2 | 14 | ASSLVILAGYNEQF
TRBJ2-5 | TRBV5-4 | 12 | ASSSGSYQETQY
TRBJ2-5 | TRBV2 | 11 | ASTGDGWETQY
TRBJ2-2 | TRBV27 | 16 | ASSLSSVRQANTGELF
TRBJ2-1 | TRBV19 | 12 | ASSIGLAGSEQF
TRBJ2-1 | TRBV7-8 | 14 | ASSLSGGRQVSEQF
TRBJ2-1 | TRBV6-6 | 13 | ASRMAGGPHNEQF
TRBJ2-4 | TRBV15 | 17 | ATSRDLTSGHTGKNIQY
TRBJ1-1 | TRBV7-8 | 13 | ASSLLSRGNTEAF
TRBJ2-7 | TRBV18 | 14 | ASSPVRDRRSYEQY
TRBJ2-5 | TRBV9 | 12 | ASSVEQGRETQY
TRBJ2-3 | TRBV5-1 | 14 | ASSLAEAGGRDTQY
TRBJ1-2 | TRBV28 | 9 | ASSRTAGYT